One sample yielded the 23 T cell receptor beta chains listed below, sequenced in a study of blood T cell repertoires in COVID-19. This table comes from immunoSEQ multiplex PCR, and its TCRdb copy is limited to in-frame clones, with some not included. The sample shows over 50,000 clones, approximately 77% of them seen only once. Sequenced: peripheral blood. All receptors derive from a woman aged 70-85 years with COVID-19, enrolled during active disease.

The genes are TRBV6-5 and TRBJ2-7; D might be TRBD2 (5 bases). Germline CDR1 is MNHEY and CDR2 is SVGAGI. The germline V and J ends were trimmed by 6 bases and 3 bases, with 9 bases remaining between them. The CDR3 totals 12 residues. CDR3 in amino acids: CASSRSGYEQYF. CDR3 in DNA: TGTGCCAGCAGCCGCAGCGGCTACGAGCAGTACTTC.

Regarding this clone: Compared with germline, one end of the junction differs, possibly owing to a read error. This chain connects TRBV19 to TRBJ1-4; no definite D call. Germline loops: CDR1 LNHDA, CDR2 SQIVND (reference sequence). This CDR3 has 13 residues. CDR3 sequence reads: CVSSRAAYEKLFF. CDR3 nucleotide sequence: TGTGTCAGTAGTAGGGCAGCTTATGAAAAACTGTTTTTT.

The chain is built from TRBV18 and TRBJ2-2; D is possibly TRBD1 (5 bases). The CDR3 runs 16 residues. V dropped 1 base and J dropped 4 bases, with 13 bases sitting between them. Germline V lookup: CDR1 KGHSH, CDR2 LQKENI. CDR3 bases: TGTGCCAGCTCACCACGAAATGGGGCGAGCACCGGGGAGCTGTTTTTT. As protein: CASSPRNGASTGELFF.

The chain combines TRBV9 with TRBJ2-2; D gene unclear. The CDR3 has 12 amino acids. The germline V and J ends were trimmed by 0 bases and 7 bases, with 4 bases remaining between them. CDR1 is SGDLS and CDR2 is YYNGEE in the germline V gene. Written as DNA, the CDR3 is TGTGCCAGCAGCGTAGCGGTCGGGGAGCTGTTTTTT. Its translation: CASSVAVGELFF.

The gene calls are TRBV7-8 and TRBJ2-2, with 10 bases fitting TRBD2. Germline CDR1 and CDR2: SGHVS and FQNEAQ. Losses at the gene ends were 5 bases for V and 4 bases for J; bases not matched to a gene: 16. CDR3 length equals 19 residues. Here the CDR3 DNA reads TGTGCCAGCAGCCCCTTCGGGGGGAGCGGGAGGGCCGGCACCGGGGAGCTGTTTTTT. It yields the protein CASSPFGGSGRAGTGELFF.

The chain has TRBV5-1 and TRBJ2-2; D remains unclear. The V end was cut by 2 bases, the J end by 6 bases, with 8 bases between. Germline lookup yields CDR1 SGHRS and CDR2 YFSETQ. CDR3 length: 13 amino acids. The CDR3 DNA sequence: TGCGCCAGCAGCTTCGAGACTGCCGGGGAGCTGTTTTTT. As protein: CASSFETAGELFF. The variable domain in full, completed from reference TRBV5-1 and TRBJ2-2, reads KAGVTQTPRYLIKTRGQQVTLSCSPISGHRSVSWYQQTPGQGLQFLFEYFSETQRNKGNFPGRFSGRQFSNSRSEMNVSTLELGDSALYLCASSFETAGELFFGEGSRLTVL.

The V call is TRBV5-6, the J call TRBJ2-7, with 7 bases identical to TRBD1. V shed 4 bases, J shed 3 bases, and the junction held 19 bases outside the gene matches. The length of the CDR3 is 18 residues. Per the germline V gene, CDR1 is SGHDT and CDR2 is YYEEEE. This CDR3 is CASSHSYPTGRPFYEQYF. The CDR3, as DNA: TGTGCCAGCAGCCACTCGTACCCGACAGGGCGCCCTTTCTACGAGCAGTACTTC.

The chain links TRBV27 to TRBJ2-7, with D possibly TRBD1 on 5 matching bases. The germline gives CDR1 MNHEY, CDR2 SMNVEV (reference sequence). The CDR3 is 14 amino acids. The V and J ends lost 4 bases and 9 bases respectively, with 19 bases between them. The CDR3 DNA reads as TGTGCCAGCAGTTGGGGCCTCGGAGCAGTCGGGCAGTACTTC. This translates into CASSWGLGAVGQYF.

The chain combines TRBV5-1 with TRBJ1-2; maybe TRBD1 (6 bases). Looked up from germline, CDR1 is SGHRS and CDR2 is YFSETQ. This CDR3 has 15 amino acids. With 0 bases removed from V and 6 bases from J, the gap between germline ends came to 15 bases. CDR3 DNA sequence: TGCGCCAGCAGCTTGGGGGACACGACACCTCATGGCTACACCTTC. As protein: CASSLGDTTPHGYTF.

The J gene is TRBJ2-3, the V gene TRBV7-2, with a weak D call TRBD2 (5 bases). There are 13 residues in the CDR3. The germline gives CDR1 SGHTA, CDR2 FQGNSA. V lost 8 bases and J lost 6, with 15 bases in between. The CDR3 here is CASRRTLADTQYF. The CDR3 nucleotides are TGTGCCAGCCGGCGGACCTTAGCGGATACGCAGTATTTT.

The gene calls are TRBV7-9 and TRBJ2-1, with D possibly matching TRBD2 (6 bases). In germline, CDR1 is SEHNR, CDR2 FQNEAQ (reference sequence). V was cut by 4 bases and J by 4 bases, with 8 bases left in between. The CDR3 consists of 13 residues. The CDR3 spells CASSYRGYNEQFF. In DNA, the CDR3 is TGTGCCAGCAGCTACCGGGGGTACAATGAGCAGTTCTTC.

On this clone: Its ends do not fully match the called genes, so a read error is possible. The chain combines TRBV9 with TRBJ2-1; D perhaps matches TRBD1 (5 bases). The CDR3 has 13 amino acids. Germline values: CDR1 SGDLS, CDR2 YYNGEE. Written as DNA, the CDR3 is TGTGCCAGCAACGTAGATACAGGTGATGAGCAGTTCTTC. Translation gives CASNVDTGDEQFF.

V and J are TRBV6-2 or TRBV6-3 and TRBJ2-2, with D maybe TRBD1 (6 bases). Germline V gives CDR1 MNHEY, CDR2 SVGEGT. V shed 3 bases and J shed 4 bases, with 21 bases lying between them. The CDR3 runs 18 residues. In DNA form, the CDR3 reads TGTGCCAGCAGTTATATTGGCAGGGGTTTTGTGTCCACCGGGGAGCTGTTTTTT. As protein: CASSYIGRGFVSTGELFF.

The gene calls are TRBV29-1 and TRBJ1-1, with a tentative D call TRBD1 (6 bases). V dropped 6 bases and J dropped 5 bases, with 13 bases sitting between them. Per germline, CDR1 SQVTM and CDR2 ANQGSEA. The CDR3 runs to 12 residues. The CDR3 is CSVRGTGTEAFF. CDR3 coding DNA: TGCAGCGTGAGGGGGACCGGGACTGAAGCTTTCTTT.

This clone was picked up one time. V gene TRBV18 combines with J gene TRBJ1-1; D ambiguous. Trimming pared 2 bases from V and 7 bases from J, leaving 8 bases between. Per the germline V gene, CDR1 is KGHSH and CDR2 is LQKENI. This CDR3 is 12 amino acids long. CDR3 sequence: CASSPEASEAFF. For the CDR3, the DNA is TGTGCCAGCTCACCAGAGGCGAGTGAAGCTTTCTTT.

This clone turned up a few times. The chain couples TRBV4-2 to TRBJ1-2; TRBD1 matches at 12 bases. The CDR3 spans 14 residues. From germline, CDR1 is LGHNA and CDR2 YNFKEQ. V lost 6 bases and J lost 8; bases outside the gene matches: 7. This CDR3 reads CASSLGQGADGYTF. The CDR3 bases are TGTGCCAGCAGTCTGGGACAGGGGGCTGACGGCTACACCTTC.

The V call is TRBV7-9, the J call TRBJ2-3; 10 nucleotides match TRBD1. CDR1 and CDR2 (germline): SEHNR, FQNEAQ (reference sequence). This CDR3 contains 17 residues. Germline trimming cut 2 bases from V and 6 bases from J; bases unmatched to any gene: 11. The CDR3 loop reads CASSLPNRQGAWDTQYF. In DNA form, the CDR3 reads TGTGCCAGCAGCTTACCAAACCGACAGGGGGCATGGGATACGCAGTATTTT. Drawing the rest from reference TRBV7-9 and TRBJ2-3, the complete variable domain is DTGVSQNPRHKITKRGQNVTFRCDPISEHNRLYWYRQTLGQGPEFLTYFQNEAQLEKSRLLSDRFSAERPKGSFSTLEIQRTEQGDSAMYLCASSLPNRQGAWDTQYFGPGTRLTVL.

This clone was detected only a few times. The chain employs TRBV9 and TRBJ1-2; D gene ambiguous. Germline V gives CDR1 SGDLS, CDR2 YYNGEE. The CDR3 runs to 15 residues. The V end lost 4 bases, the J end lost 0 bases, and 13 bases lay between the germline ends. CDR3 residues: CASSSRDGTNYGYTF. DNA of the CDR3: TGTGCCAGCAGCTCCCGCGACGGGACTAACTATGGCTACACCTTC.

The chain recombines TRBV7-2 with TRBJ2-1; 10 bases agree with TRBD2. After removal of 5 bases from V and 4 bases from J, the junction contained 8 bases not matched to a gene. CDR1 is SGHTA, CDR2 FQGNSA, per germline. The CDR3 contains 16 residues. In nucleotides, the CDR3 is TGTGCCAGCAGCCCCATAGCGGGAGGCTCTTACAATGAGCAGTTCTTC. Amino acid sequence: CASSPIAGGSYNEQFF.

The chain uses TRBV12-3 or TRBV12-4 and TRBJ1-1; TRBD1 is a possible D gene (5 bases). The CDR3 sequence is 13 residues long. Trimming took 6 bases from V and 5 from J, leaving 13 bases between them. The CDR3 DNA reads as TGTGCCAGCAGGTTTATGGGGGGGACTGAAGCTTTCTTT. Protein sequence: CASRFMGGTEAFF.

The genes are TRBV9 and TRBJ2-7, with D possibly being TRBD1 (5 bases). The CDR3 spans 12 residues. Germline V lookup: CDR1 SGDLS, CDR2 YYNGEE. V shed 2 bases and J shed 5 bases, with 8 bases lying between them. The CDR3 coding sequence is TGTGCCAGCAGCGTCTTCAGGGACGAGCAGTACGTC. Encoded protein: CASSVFRDEQYV.

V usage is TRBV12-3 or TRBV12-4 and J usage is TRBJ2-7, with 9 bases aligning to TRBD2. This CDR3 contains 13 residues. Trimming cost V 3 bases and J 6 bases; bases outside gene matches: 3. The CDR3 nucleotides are TGTGCCAGCAGTTTGGCGGGGGGGACCGAGCAGTACTTC. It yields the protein CASSLAGGTEQYF.

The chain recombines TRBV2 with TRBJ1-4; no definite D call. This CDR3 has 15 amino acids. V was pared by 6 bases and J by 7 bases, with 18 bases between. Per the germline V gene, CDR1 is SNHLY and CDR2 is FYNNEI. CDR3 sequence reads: CASSALIAGSEKLFF. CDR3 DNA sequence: TGTGCCAGCAGCGCCTTAATTGCAGGCAGTGAAAAACTGTTTTTT. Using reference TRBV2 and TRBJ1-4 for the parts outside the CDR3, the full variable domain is EPEVTQTPSHQVTQMGQEVILRCVPISNHLYFYWYRQILGQKVEFLVSFYNNEISEKSEIFDDQFSVERPDGSNFTLKIRSTKLEDSAMYFCASSALIAGSEKLFFGSGTQLSVL.